Following are 24 T cell receptor beta chains from one sample sequenced in a study of tumor and adjacent non-tumor tissue in lung cancer. Three rounds of nested PCR, following a modified ARM-PCR protocol, produced the TCRbeta library. TCRdb independently ran MiXCR on the multiplex PCR reads; one entry per CDR3 protein. Of approximately 110,000 distinct CDR3 sequences in the sample, roughly 77% were seen once. No cell sorting was done before RNA was extracted from the tissue. Sequencing used lung tumor tissue. These receptor sequences come from a woman aged 60-70 years with non-small cell lung cancer.

For this clonotype: A read error may produce the germline difference seen at one junction end. The J gene is TRBJ2-1, the V gene TRBV20-1, with D tentatively TRBD1 or TRBD2 (5 bases each). This CDR3 is built from 12 residues. Germline CDR1 reads DFQATT; CDR2 reads SNEGSKA (reference sequence). CDR3 DNA sequence: TGCAGTACTTACGGGACGCACAATGAGCAGTTCTTT. Its protein product is CSTYGTHNEQFF.

On this clonotype itself: A much larger clone is a single base away; this may be a read error. The chain has TRBV14 and TRBJ2-1; D gene unclear. The ends were cut back, 0 bases at V and 8 bases at J, with 17 bases in the middle. Germline V lookup: CDR1 SGHDN, CDR2 FVKESK. The CDR3 contains 16 residues. CDR3 coding DNA: TGTGCCAGCAGCCAAGATCAAGGAGAAGTAAGGTATGAGCAGTTCTTC. It codes for CASSQDQGEVRYEQFF. Filled out from reference TRBV14 and TRBJ2-1, the complete variable domain reads EAGVTQFPSHSVIEKGQTVTLRCDPISGHDNLYWYRRVMGKEIKFLLHFVKESKQDESGMPNNRFLAERTGGTYSTLKVQPAELEDSGVYFCASSQDQGEVRYEQFFGPGTRLTVL.

This clonotype was detected only a few times. A read error may explain this, as a much larger clone is one base away. The J gene is TRBJ1-4, the V gene TRBV20-1; D ambiguous. The CDR3 is made up of 11 amino acids. Per germline, CDR1 DFQATT and CDR2 SNEGSKA (reference sequence). This CDR3 is CIAGDFEKLFF. CDR3 sequence (DNA): TGCATTGCTGGGGATTTTGAAAAACTGTTTTTT.

This clonotype was seen ten or more times. The CDR3 DNA reads as TGTGCCAGCAACTCCGCGGCCCGCGGTTCCTACGAGCAGTACTTC. Encoded protein: CASNSAARGSYEQYF. The gene calls are TRBV6-2 or TRBV6-3 and TRBJ2-7; D ambiguous. CDR1 is MNHEY and CDR2 is SVGEGT in the germline V gene. This CDR3 spans 15 amino acids. V was cut by 7 bases and J by 1 base, with 17 bases left in between.

A remark on this clonotype: One end of the junction does not line up with germline, which may come from a read error. The chain links TRBV12-3 or TRBV12-4 to TRBJ1-1; 7 bases are a match to TRBD1. This CDR3 comprises 13 residues. The CDR3 DNA reads as TGTGCCAACTGCTGGGGACAGAACACTGAAGCTATCTTT. Its translation: CANCWGQNTEAIF.

This clonotype was observed at least ten times. This chain joins TRBV29-1 and TRBJ1-1, with a possible D match to TRBD1 (5 bases). V dropped 4 bases and J dropped 1 base, with 16 bases sitting between them. Per the germline V gene, CDR1 is SQVTM and CDR2 is ANQGSEA. CDR3 length equals 15 residues. DNA for the CDR3: TGCAGCGTTGCCAGGGAACAGAGACAGAACACTGAAGCTTTCTTT. Residues: CSVAREQRQNTEAFF.

This clonotype was seen a single time. A single base separates this from a much larger clone, so it may be a read error. The V gene is TRBV6-2 or TRBV6-3, the J gene TRBJ1-5; tentatively, D is TRBD1 (6 bases). Germline V gene lookup returns CDR1 MNHEY and CDR2 SVGEGT. This CDR3 spans 15 amino acids. V lost 6 bases and J lost 4, with 16 bases in between. CDR3 protein: CASRPIKGGNQPQHF. The DNA of the CDR3 is TGTGCCAGCAGGCCAATTAAGGGGGGGAATCAGCCCCAGCATTTT.

About this clonotype itself: Given a much more abundant clone one base away, this may be a read error. J is TRBJ2-3 and V is TRBV20-1; no firm D call. V was trimmed by 6 bases and J by 4 bases, leaving 14 bases between them. CDR3 size: 13 residues. Looked up from germline, CDR1 is DFQATT and CDR2 is SNEGSKA (reference sequence). CDR3 DNA: TGCAGTGCGCTAACGGGTAAAGCAGATACGCAGTATTTT. It codes for CSALTGKADTQYF.

The chain has TRBV5-1 and TRBJ2-2, with 8 bases matching TRBD1. CDR1 is SGHRS and CDR2 is YFSETQ in the germline V gene. The CDR3 length is 15 residues. DNA for the CDR3: TGCGTCACCTCTTGGGGACAGGCGAACACCGGGGAGCTGTTTTTT. Its translation is CVTSWGQANTGELFF.

Only one count was recorded for this clonotype. The junction and the germline gene differ at one end; a read error may be behind it. The V call is TRBV11-2, the J call TRBJ1-4; no definite D call. The V gene's germline CDR1 is SGHAT and CDR2 FQNNGV. This CDR3 is built from 13 residues. The CDR3 here is CASRRRGVEKLYF. The CDR3 DNA reads TGTGCCAGCAGGCGGCGGGGAGTTGAAAAACTGTATTTT.

The CDR3 DNA reads TGCAGTGCTAGACTCCAAGTGGGATCATCCTACAATGATCACTTCTTC. Protein product: CSARLQVGSSYNDHFF. This chain uses TRBV20-1 with TRBJ2-1; D remains ambiguous. This CDR3 comprises 16 residues. Germline CDR1 is DFQATT and CDR2 is SNEGSKA (reference sequence). V shed 2 bases and J shed 16 bases, with 30 bases lying between them.

This clonotype is labeled as medium-sized. In DNA form, the CDR3 reads TGCAGTGCTAGCTCGAGCGGGAGGGCCTCCTACGAGCAGTACTTC. Amino acids: CSASSSGRASYEQYF. This rearrangement joins TRBV20-1 to TRBJ2-7; 10 bases line up with TRBD2. This CDR3 contains 15 residues. V lost 3 bases, J lost 0 bases, and 5 bases stayed unmatched. Germline CDR1 DFQATT, CDR2 SNEGSKA (reference sequence).

On this clonotype: One junction end does not reproduce the germline sequence, and a read error may be involved. This rearrangement joins TRBV20-1 to TRBJ2-7, with 7 nucleotides matching TRBD2. Germline values: CDR1 DFQATT, CDR2 SNEGSKA (reference sequence). This CDR3 region has 12 residues. CDR3 nucleotides: TGCATTGCTAGCGGACAAATGGGGGAACAGTACTTC. This translates into CIASGQMGEQYF.

A remark on this clonotype: An end of the junction differs from the germline gene, which may be a read error. The chain employs TRBV11-1 and TRBJ2-6, with TRBD2 identical over 9 bases. The CDR3 covers 15 residues. Germline loops: CDR1 SGHAT, CDR2 FQDESV (reference sequence). The CDR3 DNA follows: TGTCCCAGTAGCCCCTTCCGCGGGGGGGTCAACGTCCTGACTTTC. Translated: CPSSPFRGGVNVLTF.

The gene calls are TRBV29-1 and TRBJ2-6; possible D gene TRBD1, 5 bases. The length of the CDR3 is 13 residues. Germline CDR1 SQVTM, CDR2 ANQGSEA. The CDR3 is CSVRDSGANVLTF. In DNA form, the CDR3 reads TGCAGTGTCAGGGACTCTGGGGCCAACGTCCTGACTTTC. The full variable domain, rest sourced from reference TRBV29-1 and TRBJ2-6, is SAVISQKPSRDICQRGTSLTIQCQVDSQVTMMFWYRQQPGQSLTLIATANQGSEATYESGFVIDKFPISRPNLTFSTLTVSNMSPEDSSIYLCSVRDSGANVLTFGAGSRLTVL.

This clonotype has only one observation. The chain uses TRBV11-3 and TRBJ2-1, with D possibly being TRBD2 (5 bases). The CDR3 loop spans 17 amino acids. Trimming removed 7 bases at V and 5 bases at J, with 24 bases between. Germline V lookup: CDR1 SGHNT, CDR2 YENEEA. CDR3 sequence: CASILELTIGNHNEQFF. CDR3 sequence (DNA): TGTGCCAGCATCCTAGAGTTGACTATCGGTAACCACAATGAGCAGTTCTTC.

The chain recombines TRBV6-2 or TRBV6-3 with TRBJ1-2; 7 nucleotides align to TRBD1. Per the germline V gene, CDR1 is MNHEY and CDR2 is SVGEGT. V lost 7 bases, J lost 5 bases, and 10 bases stayed unmatched. CDR3 length: 14 residues. CDR3 sequence: CASKSLGQAYGYTF. The CDR3 nucleotides are TGTGCCAGCAAAAGCCTAGGACAGGCATATGGCTACACCTTC.

Comments on this clonotype: The final CDR3 position lacks the conserved phenylalanine or tryptophan, pointing to a likely read error. The DNA is omitted, as the CDR3 cannot be located on it reliably, and the CDR3 follows TCRdb's listing. The chain couples TRBV5-1 to TRBJ1-4. A total of 13 residues make up the CDR3, ends included. In germline, CDR1 is SGHRS, CDR2 YFSETQ. CDR3 residues: CASSLRLDEKLVL.

As to this clonotype: Because it lacks the conserved phenylalanine or tryptophan at the end, this CDR3 is likely a read error. The CDR3 sequence is CASSLGQSAYNEQFI. The CDR3 DNA follows: TGTGCCAGCAGTTTGGGACAGTCGGCCTACAATGAGCAGTTCATC. The chain combines TRBV11-3 with TRBJ2-1; TRBD1 aligns across 7 bases. V was clipped by 6 bases and J by 2 bases; unmatched bases: 7. The CDR3 runs to 15 residues. Germline V gene data show CDR1 as SGHNT and CDR2 as YENEEA.

As regards this clonotype: A much larger clonotype is one base distant, so this may be a read error. The rearrangement uses TRBV6-5 and TRBJ2-1; D is possibly TRBD1 (5 bases). The V gene lost 0 bases and the J gene lost 9 bases, with 21 bases spanning the gap. CDR1 is MNHEY and CDR2 is SVGAGI in the germline V gene. The CDR3 is 17 amino acids. This CDR3 is CASSYSFGFGSDIEQFF. CDR3 DNA sequence: TGTGCCAGCAGTTACTCGTTCGGTTTCGGTTCGGACATTGAGCAGTTCTTC.

With regard to this clonotype: A much more abundant neighbour one base away suggests this may be a read error. The genes are TRBV20-1 and TRBJ2-1; 8 nucleotides line up with TRBD2. The CDR3 has 16 amino acids. V gave up 2 bases and J gave up 6 bases; unmatched junction bases: 12. From germline, CDR1 is DFQATT and CDR2 SNEGSKA (reference sequence). CDR3 region: CSARWANGRAGNEQFF. The CDR3 DNA sequence: TGCAGTGCTAGATGGGCTAACGGGAGGGCAGGCAATGAGCAGTTCTTC.

With respect to this clonotype: A read error is possible here, since a much larger clone lies one base away. The chain links TRBV10-1 to TRBJ1-5; D gene uncertain. The germline gives CDR1 WNHNN, CDR2 SYGVQD (reference sequence). CDR3 size: 17 residues. Trimming removed 7 bases from V and 1 base from J, with 20 bases in between. DNA of the CDR3: TGCGCCAGCACGACCATGCGAGGGATAGGAAGCAATCAGCCCCAGCATTTT. As protein: CASTTMRGIGSNQPQHF.

A word on this clonotype: Since no conserved phenylalanine or tryptophan closes the CDR3, a read error is the likely cause. The V and J genes are TRBV20-1 and TRBJ1-2; D is unresolved. Germline assignment: CDR1 DFQATT and CDR2 SNEGSKA (reference sequence). V was clipped by 6 bases and J by 6 bases, with 14 bases between them. The CDR3 runs 12 residues. The CDR3 nucleotides read TGCAGTGCAACCCCAACTTACCATGGCTACACCTCC. Translated, it gives CSATPTYHGYTS.

Concerning this clonotype: The missing conserved phenylalanine or tryptophan at the end of this CDR3 makes a read error likely. The chain recombines TRBV4-3 with TRBJ1-1; possible D gene TRBD1, 5 bases. Germline loops: CDR1 LGHNA, CDR2 YSLEER. CDR3 length equals 13 residues. In nucleotides, the CDR3 is TGCGCCAACAGCCGAGATTCTGCAGGGGAAGCTTTCTTA. It codes for CANSRDSAGEAFL.